Listed below are T cell receptor beta chains from one sample, sequenced in a study of blood T cell repertoires in COVID-19. The protocol was immunoSEQ multiplex PCR, while the TCRdb copy is restricted to in-frame clones and leaves out a portion. The data hold fewer than 300,000 clones, with around 82% observed a single time. Source material: peripheral blood. These receptors came from a human donor with COVID-19, enrolled during active disease. The donor label of this sample is uncertain. Each CDR3 is given with its conserved first and last residue. Fields, in order: V gene, J gene, clone size, D gene, CDR3 protein, CDR3 DNA. A D gene is named only where the DNA matches it firmly. The listing skips clone size in some rows; elsewhere it reads once, few, many or a size class.

V gene: TRBV6-6; J gene: TRBJ1-1; clone size: NA; D gene: NA; CDR3 protein: CASSKQGAEAFF; CDR3 DNA: TGTGCCAGCAGTAAACAGGGTGCTGAAGCTTTCTTT
V gene: TRBV28; J gene: TRBJ1-4; clone size: NA; D gene: TRBD1; CDR3 protein: CASRHSSDRDRGLGEKLFF; CDR3 DNA: TGTGCCAGCAGACATTCATCGGACCGGGACAGGGGTCTCGGTGAAAAACTGTTTTTT
V gene: TRBV7-2; J gene: TRBJ1-3; clone size: NA; D gene: NA; CDR3 protein: CASSSRPEGNTIYF; CDR3 DNA: TGTGCCAGCAGCTCTCGACCGGAGGGAAACACCATATATTTT
V gene: TRBV19; J gene: TRBJ2-1; clone size: NA; D gene: NA; CDR3 protein: CASSIRGDSYNEQFF; CDR3 DNA: TGTGCCAGTAGTATTCGGGGAGACTCCTACAATGAGCAGTTCTTC
V gene: TRBV7-2; J gene: TRBJ2-7; clone size: NA; D gene: NA; CDR3 protein: CASSLAGPSYEQYF; CDR3 DNA: TGTGCCAGCAGCTTAGCGGGGCCATCCTACGAGCAGTACTTC
V gene: TRBV19; J gene: TRBJ1-2; clone size: NA; D gene: NA; CDR3 protein: CASNQGRLEGYTF; CDR3 DNA: TGTGCCAGTAACCAGGGGCGCCTAGAAGGCTACACCTTC
V gene: TRBV7-3; J gene: TRBJ2-7; clone size: once; D gene: NA; CDR3 protein: CASSLNGGHSYEQYF; CDR3 DNA: TGTGCCAGCAGCTTAAACGGGGGGCACTCCTACGAGCAGTACTTC
V gene: TRBV27; J gene: TRBJ2-7; clone size: NA; D gene: NA; CDR3 protein: CASSRVAGTSNYEQYF; CDR3 DNA: TGTGCCAGCAGTCGAGTAGCCGGGACTTCTAACTACGAGCAGTACTTC
V gene: TRBV12-5; J gene: TRBJ1-2; clone size: NA; D gene: NA; CDR3 protein: CASGLDQGGYTF; CDR3 DNA: TGTGCTAGTGGTTTGGACCAGGGGGGCTACACCTTC
V gene: TRBV28; J gene: TRBJ1-2; clone size: NA; D gene: TRBD1; CDR3 protein: CASSYLAPGQGSYGYTF; CDR3 DNA: TGTGCCAGCAGTTATCTTGCCCCGGGACAGGGGTCCTATGGCTACACCTTC
V gene: TRBV6-1; J gene: TRBJ1-2; clone size: NA; D gene: NA; CDR3 protein: CASSETGRAPNGYTF; CDR3 DNA: TGTGCCAGCAGTGAAACAGGGCGGGCTCCGAATGGCTACACCTTC
V gene: TRBV30; J gene: TRBJ1-6; clone size: few; D gene: TRBD1; CDR3 protein: CAWSEQGNSPLHF; CDR3 DNA: TGTGCCTGGAGTGAACAGGGGAATTCACCCCTCCACTTT
V gene: TRBV19; J gene: TRBJ1-1; clone size: NA; D gene: TRBD1; CDR3 protein: CASSTGGLNTEAFF; CDR3 DNA: TGTGCCAGTAGTACAGGGGGCCTGAACACTGAAGCTTTCTTT
V gene: TRBV6-2/TRBV6-3; J gene: TRBJ1-5; clone size: NA; D gene: NA; CDR3 protein: CASSYGPTYSNQPQHF; CDR3 DNA: TGTGCCAGCAGTTACGGTCCAACTTATAGCAATCAGCCCCAGCATTTT
V gene: TRBV7-2; J gene: TRBJ1-3; clone size: NA; D gene: TRBD1; CDR3 protein: CASSWGPGTGTGNTIYF; CDR3 DNA: TGTGCCAGCAGCTGGGGTCCCGGGACAGGGACTGGAAACACCATATATTTT
V gene: TRBV5-1; J gene: TRBJ1-4; clone size: few; D gene: NA; CDR3 protein: CASRDSETEKLFF; CDR3 DNA: TGCGCCAGCAGGGACAGTGAGACTGAAAAACTGTTTTTT
V gene: TRBV16; J gene: TRBJ1-1; clone size: NA; D gene: NA; CDR3 protein: CASSQPRGNTEAFF; CDR3 DNA: TGTGCCAGCAGCCAACCCCGGGGGAACACTGAAGCTTTCTTT
V gene: TRBV3-1/TRBV3-2; J gene: TRBJ2-3; clone size: NA; D gene: TRBD1; CDR3 protein: CASSRRTGATDTQYF; CDR3 DNA: TGTGCCAGCAGCCGTAGGACAGGGGCCACAGATACGCAGTATTTT
V gene: TRBV7-6; J gene: TRBJ2-3; clone size: NA; D gene: TRBD1; CDR3 protein: CASSPLDRGRTDTQYF; CDR3 DNA: TGTGCCAGCAGTCCTTTGGACAGGGGCCGCACAGATACGCAGTATTTT
V gene: TRBV28; J gene: TRBJ1-2; clone size: NA; D gene: TRBD1; CDR3 protein: CASSSTDRVGGYTF; CDR3 DNA: TGTGCCAGCAGTTCCACGGACAGGGTCGGTGGCTACACCTTC